These 10 T cell receptor beta chains originate from one sample sequenced in a study of T-cell reconstitution after alpha-beta-depleted transplantation in children. Unique molecular identifiers tagged the TCRbeta library. TCRdb redid the calling of the PCR reads with MiXCR, one entry per CDR3 protein. The sample has 90,000 to 100,000 distinct CDR3 sequences, about a quarter seen once. The specimen was PBMCs, collected before TCRalphabeta/CD19-depleted stem cell transplant. These receptors were collected from a boy between 2 and 10 years old with acute lymphoblastic leukemia, due to receive a stem cell transplant.

The V and J genes are TRBV29-1 and TRBJ1-4; D perhaps matches TRBD1 (5 bases). The CDR3 consists of 15 residues. Germline V lookup: CDR1 SQVTM, CDR2 ANQGSEA. V was shortened by 4 bases and J by 4 bases, with 16 bases between the two germline ends. The DNA for the CDR3 is TGCAGCGTTGCAGGACAAGGCTCAAGTAATGAAAAACTGTTTTTT. Translation gives CSVAGQGSSNEKLFF.

V and J are TRBV28 and TRBJ2-7; unclear D gene. There are 17 residues in the CDR3. The germline V and J ends were trimmed by 5 bases and 5 bases, with 25 bases remaining between them. Germline lookup yields CDR1 MDHEN and CDR2 SYDVKM. This CDR3 reads CASSPSYSLGSFNEQYF. CDR3 nucleotides: TGTGCCAGCAGTCCATCCTACTCCTTGGGATCTTTCAACGAGCAGTACTTC.

This chain uses TRBV11-3 with TRBJ2-6; D ambiguous. The CDR3 runs to 15 residues. Per the germline V gene, CDR1 is SGHNT and CDR2 is YENEEA. V gave up 5 bases and J gave up 2 bases, with 10 bases separating them. DNA for the CDR3: TGTGCCAGCAGCCCCGGGTGGGCTGGGGCCAACGTCCTGACTTTC. Residues: CASSPGWAGANVLTF.

This clonotype occurred a few times. The chain employs TRBV12-3 or TRBV12-4 and TRBJ2-2; D is ambiguous. V shed 5 bases and J shed 1 base, with 14 bases lying between them. This CDR3 comprises 16 residues. CDR3 nucleotides: TGTGCCAGCAGTAGCCGGACGGACGAGAACACCGGGGAGCTGTTTTTT. Translation gives CASSSRTDENTGELFF.

This clonotype was observed a handful of times. The chain recombines TRBV3-1 with TRBJ1-1, with unresolved D. CDR3 length: 14 amino acids. V was shortened by 1 base and J by 3 bases, with 9 bases between the two germline ends. Germline V CDR1 and CDR2: LGHDT, YNNKEL (reference sequence). The CDR3, as DNA: TGTGCCAGCAGCCAAGGAGTGCAGGACACTGAAGCTTTCTTT. Protein product: CASSQGVQDTEAFF.

The gene calls are TRBV6-5 and TRBJ2-5, with TRBD1 matching over 12 bases. With 1 base clipped from V and 4 bases from J, the junction kept 7 bases outside the gene matches. Per germline, CDR1 MNHEY and CDR2 SVGAGI. This CDR3 comprises 17 residues. CDR3 sequence: CASSYYDRDRGRETQYF. In DNA form, the CDR3 reads TGTGCCAGCAGTTACTATGACCGGGACAGGGGGCGAGAGACCCAGTACTTC.

This clonotype was seen a handful of times. CDR3 DNA sequence: TGTGCCAGCAGTCCCCCAGCGGAAGTCTCCCAGCAGTACTTC. Translation gives CASSPPAEVSQQYF. This chain links TRBV2 with TRBJ2-7; TRBD2 is a possible D gene (5 bases). CDR1 and CDR2 from the germline V gene are SNHLY and FYNNEI. V was shortened by 5 bases and J by 8 bases, with 19 bases between the two germline ends. The length of the CDR3 is 14 residues.

This clonotype occurred once. The chain joins TRBV7-2 to TRBJ1-2; the match to TRBD1 covers 7 bases. This CDR3 region has 15 residues. The ends lost 3 bases at V and 3 bases at J; junction bases unmatched: 7. Germline-derived CDR1 and CDR2 are SGHTA and FQGNSA. The CDR3, as DNA: TGTGCCAGCAGCTTGAGACACGGGACAGACTATGGCTACACCTTC. It codes for CASSLRHGTDYGYTF.

The gene calls are TRBV7-9 and TRBJ2-1; D unclear. The germline V and J ends were trimmed by 5 bases and 2 bases, with 10 bases remaining between them. The CDR3 spans 14 residues. The germline CDR1 and CDR2 sequences are SEHNR and FQNEAQ (reference sequence). DNA of the CDR3: TGTGCCAGCAGCCCCCATAGCACCTACAATGAGCAGTTCTTC. Translated: CASSPHSTYNEQFF. The full variable domain, with the rest looked up from reference TRBV7-9 and TRBJ2-1, is DTGVSQNPRHKITKRGQNVTFRCDPISEHNRLYWYRQTLGQGPEFLTYFQNEAQLEKSRLLSDRFSAERPKGSFSTLEIQRTEQGDSAMYLCASSPHSTYNEQFFGPGTRLTVL.

This sequence joins TRBV28 and TRBJ2-7; possible D gene TRBD1, 5 bases. CDR3 size: 14 residues. V dropped 5 bases and J dropped 5 bases, with 16 bases sitting between them. CDR1 and CDR2 from the germline V gene are MDHEN and SYDVKM. The CDR3 sequence: CASSPTGRRDEQYF. The CDR3 coding sequence is TGTGCCAGCAGTCCCACAGGCCGCCGGGACGAGCAGTACTTC.